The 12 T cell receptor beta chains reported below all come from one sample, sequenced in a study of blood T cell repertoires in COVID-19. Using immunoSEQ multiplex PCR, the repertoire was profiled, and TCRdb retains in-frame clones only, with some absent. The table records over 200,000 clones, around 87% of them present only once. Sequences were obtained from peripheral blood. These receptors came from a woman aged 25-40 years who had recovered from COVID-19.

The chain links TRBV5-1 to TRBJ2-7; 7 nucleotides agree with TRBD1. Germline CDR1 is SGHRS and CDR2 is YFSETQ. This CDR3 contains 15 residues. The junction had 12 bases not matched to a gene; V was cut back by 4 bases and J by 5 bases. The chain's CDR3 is CASSLTGTVADEQYF. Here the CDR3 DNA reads TGCGCCAGCAGCCTGACAGGGACAGTCGCGGACGAGCAGTACTTC.

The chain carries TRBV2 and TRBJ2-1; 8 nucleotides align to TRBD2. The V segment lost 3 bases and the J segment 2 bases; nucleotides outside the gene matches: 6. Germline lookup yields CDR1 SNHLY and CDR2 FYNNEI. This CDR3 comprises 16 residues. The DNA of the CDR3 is TGTGCCAGCAGTGACGGCGCGGGGGGCCCCTACAATGAGCAGTTCTTC. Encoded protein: CASSDGAGGPYNEQFF.

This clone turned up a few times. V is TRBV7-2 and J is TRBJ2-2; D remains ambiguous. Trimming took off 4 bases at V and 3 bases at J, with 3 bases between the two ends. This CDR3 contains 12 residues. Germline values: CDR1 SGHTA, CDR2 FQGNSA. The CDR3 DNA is TGTGCCAGCAGCTCCGACACCGGGGAGCTGTTTTTT. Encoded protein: CASSSDTGELFF.

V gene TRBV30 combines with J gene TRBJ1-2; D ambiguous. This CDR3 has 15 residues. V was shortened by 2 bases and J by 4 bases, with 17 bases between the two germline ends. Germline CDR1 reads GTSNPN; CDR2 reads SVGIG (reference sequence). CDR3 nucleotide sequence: TGTGCCTGGAGTCGCGGCGGGGAAGGATTCTATGGCTACACCTTC. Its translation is CAWSRGGEGFYGYTF. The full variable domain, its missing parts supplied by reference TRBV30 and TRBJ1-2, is SQTIHQWPATLVQPVGSPLSLECTVEGTSNPNLYWYRQAAGRGLQLLFYSVGIGQISSEVPQNLSASRPQDRQFILSSKKLLLSDSGFYLCAWSRGGEGFYGYTFGSGTRLTVV.

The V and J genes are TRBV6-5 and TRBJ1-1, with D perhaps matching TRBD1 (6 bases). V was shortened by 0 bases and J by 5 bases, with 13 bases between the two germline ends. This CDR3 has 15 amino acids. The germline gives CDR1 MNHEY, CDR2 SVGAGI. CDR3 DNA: TGTGCCAGCAGTTACTCGACTGGTACAGGGACTGAAGCTTTCTTT. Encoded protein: CASSYSTGTGTEAFF.

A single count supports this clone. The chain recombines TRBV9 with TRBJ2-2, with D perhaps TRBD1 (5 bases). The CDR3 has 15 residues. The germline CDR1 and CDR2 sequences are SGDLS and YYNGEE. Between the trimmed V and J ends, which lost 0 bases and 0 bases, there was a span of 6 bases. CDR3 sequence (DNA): TGTGCCAGCAGCGTAGGCAGGGCGAACACCGGGGAGCTGTTTTTT. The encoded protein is CASSVGRANTGELFF.

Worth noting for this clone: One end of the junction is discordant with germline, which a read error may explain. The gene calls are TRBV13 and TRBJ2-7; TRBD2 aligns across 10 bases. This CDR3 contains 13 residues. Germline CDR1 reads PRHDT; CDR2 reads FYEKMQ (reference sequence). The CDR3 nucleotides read TGTGCCAGCAGAGAACCGGGACTAGCGACAATAGTTTTC. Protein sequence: CASREPGLATIVF.

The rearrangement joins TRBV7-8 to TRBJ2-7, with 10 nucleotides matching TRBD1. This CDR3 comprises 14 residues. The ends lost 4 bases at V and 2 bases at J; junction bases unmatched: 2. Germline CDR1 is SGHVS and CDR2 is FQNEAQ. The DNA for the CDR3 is TGTGCCAGCAGCTCGGGACAGGGGACCTACGAGCAGTACTTC. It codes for CASSSGQGTYEQYF.

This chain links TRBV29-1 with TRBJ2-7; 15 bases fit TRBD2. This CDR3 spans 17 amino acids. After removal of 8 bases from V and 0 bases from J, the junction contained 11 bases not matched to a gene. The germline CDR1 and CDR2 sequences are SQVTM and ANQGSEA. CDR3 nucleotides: TGCAGCTTCATGGGACTAGCGGGGGGTTCTAGCTCCTACGAGCAGTACTTC. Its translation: CSFMGLAGGSSSYEQYF.

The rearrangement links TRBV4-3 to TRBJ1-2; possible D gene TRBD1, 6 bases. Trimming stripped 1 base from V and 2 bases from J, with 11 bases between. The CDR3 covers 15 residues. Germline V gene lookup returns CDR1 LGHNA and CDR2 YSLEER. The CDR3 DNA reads TGCGCCAGCAGCCAAGGAGCCCAGGGGAACTATGGCTACACCTTC. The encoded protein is CASSQGAQGNYGYTF.

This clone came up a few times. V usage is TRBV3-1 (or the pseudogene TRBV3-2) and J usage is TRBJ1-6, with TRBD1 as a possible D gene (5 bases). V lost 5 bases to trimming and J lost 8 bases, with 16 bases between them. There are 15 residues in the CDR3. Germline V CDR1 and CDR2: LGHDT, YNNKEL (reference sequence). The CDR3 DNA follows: TGTGCCAGCAGCTTCGGGTTGGGGGGGGATTCACCCCTCCACTTT. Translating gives CASSFGLGGDSPLHF.

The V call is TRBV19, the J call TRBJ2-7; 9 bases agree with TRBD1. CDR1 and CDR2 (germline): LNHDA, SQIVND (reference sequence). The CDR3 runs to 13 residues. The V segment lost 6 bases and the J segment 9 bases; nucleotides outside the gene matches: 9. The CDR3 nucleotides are TGTGCCAGTAGCCTCACAGGGGGCGATCTGCAGTACTTC. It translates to CASSLTGGDLQYF.